This TCR beta chain derives from a study of T-cell memory formation after mild COVID-19. Across the whole study: TCR clusters largely stayed donor specific. Regarding the study as a whole: In pre-infection memory, a portion of responding clones appeared, which suggested that cross-reactive memory joined. CD4+ contracting clones were mainly CM and EM; CD8+ ones, EMRA.

TCRdb reanalysed the 5' RACE reads using MiXCR and keeps one entry per CDR3 protein. This table holds roughly 340,000 distinct CDR3 sequences, approximately 16% found once. This clonotype turned up a few times. Its specificity is unknown. Germline V gene data show CDR1 as SGHVS and CDR2 as FNYEAQ. The V end was cut by 0 bases, the J end by 1 base, with 9 bases between. The CDR3 loop spans 15 amino acids. This TCR came from a young man who had mild COVID-19 (a few samples of this study predate the infection). Cell type and time point are not known. The sequencing input was PBMCs or a T cell subset sorted from them (not recorded which). This chain links TRBV7-6 with TRBJ2-5; perhaps TRBD2 as D (5 bases). CDR3 sequence: CASSLASRGQETQYF. CDR3 coding DNA: TGTGCCAGCAGCTTAGCTAGCCGGGGCCAAGAGACCCAGTACTTC. The whole variable domain, filled in from reference TRBV7-6 and TRBJ2-5, reads GAGVSQSPRYKVTKRGQDVALRCDPISGHVSLYWYRQALGQGPEFLTYFNYEAQQDKSGLPNDRFSAERPEGSISTLTIQRTEQRDSAMYRCASSLASRGQETQYFGPGTRLLVL.